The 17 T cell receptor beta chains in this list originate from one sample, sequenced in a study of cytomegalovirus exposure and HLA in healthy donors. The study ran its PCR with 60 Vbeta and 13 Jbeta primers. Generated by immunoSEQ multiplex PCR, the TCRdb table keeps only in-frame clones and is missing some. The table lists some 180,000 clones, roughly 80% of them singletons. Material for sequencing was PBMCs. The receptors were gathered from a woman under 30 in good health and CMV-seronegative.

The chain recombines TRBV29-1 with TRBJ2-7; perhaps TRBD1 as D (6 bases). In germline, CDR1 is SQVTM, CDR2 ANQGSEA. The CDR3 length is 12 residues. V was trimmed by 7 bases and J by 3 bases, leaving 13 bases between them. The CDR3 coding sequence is TGCAGCGCTAGGGGGTCCTACTACGAGCAGTACTTC. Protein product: CSARGSYYEQYF.

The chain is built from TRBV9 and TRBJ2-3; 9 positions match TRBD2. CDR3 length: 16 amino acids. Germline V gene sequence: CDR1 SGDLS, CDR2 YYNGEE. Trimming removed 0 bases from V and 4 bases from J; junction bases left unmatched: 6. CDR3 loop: CASSVVPSGMPDTQYF. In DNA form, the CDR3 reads TGTGCCAGCAGCGTAGTACCTAGCGGGATGCCAGATACGCAGTATTTT.

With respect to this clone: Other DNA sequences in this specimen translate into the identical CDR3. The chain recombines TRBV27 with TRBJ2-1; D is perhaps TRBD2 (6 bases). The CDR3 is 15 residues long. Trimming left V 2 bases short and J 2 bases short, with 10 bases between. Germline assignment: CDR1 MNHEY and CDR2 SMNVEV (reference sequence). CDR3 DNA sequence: TGTGCCAGCAGTTTAGCCGGCGGGACCTACAATGAGCAGTTCTTC. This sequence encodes CASSLAGGTYNEQFF.

CDR3 DNA: TGCGCCAGCAGCTTGGACCCCGGGACAGGCTACAATGAGCAGTTCTTC. The encoded protein is CASSLDPGTGYNEQFF. The chain employs TRBV5-1 and TRBJ2-1, with 8 bases aligning to TRBD1. The junction had 5 bases not matched to a gene; V was cut back by 0 bases and J by 3 bases. This CDR3 comprises 16 residues. In germline, CDR1 is SGHRS, CDR2 YFSETQ.

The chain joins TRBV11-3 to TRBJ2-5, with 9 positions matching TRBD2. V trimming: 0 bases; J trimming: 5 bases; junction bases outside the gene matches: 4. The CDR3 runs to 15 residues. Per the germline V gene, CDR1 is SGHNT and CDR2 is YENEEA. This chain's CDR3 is CASSLEGTSRETQYF. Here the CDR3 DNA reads TGTGCCAGCAGCTTAGAAGGGACTAGCAGGGAGACCCAGTACTTC. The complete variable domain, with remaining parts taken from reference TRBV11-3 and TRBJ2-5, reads EAGVVQSPRYKIIEKKQPVAFWCNPISGHNTLYWYLQNLGQGPELLIRYENEEAVDDSQLPKDRFSAERLKGVDSTLKIQPAELGDSAVYLCASSLEGTSRETQYFGPGTRLLVL.

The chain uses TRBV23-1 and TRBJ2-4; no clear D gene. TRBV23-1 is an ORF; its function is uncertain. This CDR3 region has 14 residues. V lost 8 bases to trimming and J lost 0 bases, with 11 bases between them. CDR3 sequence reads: CASPTLLAKNIQYF. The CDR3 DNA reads TGCGCCAGCCCCACGCTACTAGCCAAAAACATTCAGTACTTC.

CDR3 nucleotide sequence: TGTGCCAGCAGTTTAACAGGGGTGCACGGCTACACCTTC. Residues: CASSLTGVHGYTF. The chain combines TRBV27 with TRBJ1-2; 7 bases map to TRBD1. CDR3 size: 13 residues. Germline CDR1 reads MNHEY; CDR2 reads SMNVEV (reference sequence). The V and J ends lost 2 bases and 8 bases, in that order; junction bases with no gene match: 5.

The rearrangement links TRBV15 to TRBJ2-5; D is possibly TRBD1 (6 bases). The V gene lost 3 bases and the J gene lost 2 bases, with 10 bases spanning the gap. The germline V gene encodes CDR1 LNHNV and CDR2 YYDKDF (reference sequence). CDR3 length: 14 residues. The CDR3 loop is CATSRADRQETQYF. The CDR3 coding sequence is TGTGCCACCAGCAGGGCGGACAGACAAGAGACCCAGTACTTC.

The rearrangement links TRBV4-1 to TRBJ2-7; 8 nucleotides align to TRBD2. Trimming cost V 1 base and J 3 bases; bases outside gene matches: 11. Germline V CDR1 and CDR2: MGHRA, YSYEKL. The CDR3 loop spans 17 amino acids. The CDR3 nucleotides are TGCGCCAGCAGCCAAGGGGGAATAGCGGGATTACGCTACGAGCAGTACTTC. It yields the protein CASSQGGIAGLRYEQYF.

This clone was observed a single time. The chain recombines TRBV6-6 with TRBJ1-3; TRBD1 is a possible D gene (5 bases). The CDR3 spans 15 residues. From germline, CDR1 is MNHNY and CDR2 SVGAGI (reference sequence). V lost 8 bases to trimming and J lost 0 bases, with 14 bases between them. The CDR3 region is CASLDTFHSGNTIYF. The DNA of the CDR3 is TGTGCCAGCCTGGACACCTTCCACTCTGGAAACACCATATATTTT.

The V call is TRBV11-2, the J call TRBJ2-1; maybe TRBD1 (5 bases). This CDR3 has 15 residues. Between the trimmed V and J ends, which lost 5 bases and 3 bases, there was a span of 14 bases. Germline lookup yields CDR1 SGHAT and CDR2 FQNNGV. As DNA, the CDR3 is TGTGCCAGCAGCCCCCGTGGGGCGAGCTACAATGAGCAGTTCTTC. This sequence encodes CASSPRGASYNEQFF.

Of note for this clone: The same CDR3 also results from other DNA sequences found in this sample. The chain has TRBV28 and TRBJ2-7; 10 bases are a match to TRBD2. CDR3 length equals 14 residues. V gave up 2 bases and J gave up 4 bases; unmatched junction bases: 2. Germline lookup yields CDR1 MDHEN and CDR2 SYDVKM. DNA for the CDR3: TGTGCCAGCAGTTTACTAGCGGGAGCTTACGAGCAGTACTTC. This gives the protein CASSLLAGAYEQYF.

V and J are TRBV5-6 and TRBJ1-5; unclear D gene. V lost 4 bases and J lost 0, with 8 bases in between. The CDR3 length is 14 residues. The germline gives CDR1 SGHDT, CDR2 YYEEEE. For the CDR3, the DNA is TGTGCCAGCAGCCTCGGGATTAGCAATCAGCCCCAGCATTTT. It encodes CASSLGISNQPQHF.

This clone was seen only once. The CDR3 reads CASSIATGSYEQYF. The CDR3 DNA reads as TGTGCCAGTAGTATAGCTACAGGGTCCTACGAGCAGTACTTC. The rearrangement links TRBV19 to TRBJ2-7; perhaps TRBD1 as D (6 bases). V lost 1 base and J lost 1, with 8 bases in between. The germline V gene has CDR1 LNHDA and CDR2 SQIVND (reference sequence). This CDR3 spans 14 amino acids.

Here the CDR3 reads CASSLRVAGGYGYTF. DNA for the CDR3: TGTGCCAGCAGTCTGCGGGTCGCAGGGGGATATGGCTACACCTTC. The J gene is TRBJ1-2, the V gene TRBV27; 7 bases are a match to TRBD1. The CDR3 covers 15 residues. The V gene's germline CDR1 is MNHEY and CDR2 SMNVEV (reference sequence). V gave up 5 bases and J gave up 5 bases; unmatched junction bases: 11.

CDR3 residues: CASSSTAGDGYTF. CDR3 sequence (DNA): TGTGCCAGCAGCTCCACGGCAGGGGACGGCTACACCTTC. The V call is TRBV7-9, the J call TRBJ1-2; D is possibly TRBD1 (6 bases). The V and J ends lost 4 bases and 8 bases respectively, with 14 bases between them. The germline CDR1 and CDR2 sequences are SEHNR and FQNEAQ (reference sequence). This CDR3 has 13 amino acids.

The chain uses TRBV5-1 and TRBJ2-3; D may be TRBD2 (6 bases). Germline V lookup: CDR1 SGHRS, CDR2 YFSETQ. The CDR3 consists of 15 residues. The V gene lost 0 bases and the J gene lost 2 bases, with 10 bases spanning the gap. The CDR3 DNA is TGCGCCAGCAGCTTGGAAGGGACTCCCACAGATACGCAGTATTTT. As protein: CASSLEGTPTDTQYF.